Listed below are T cell receptor beta chains from one sample, sequenced in a study of regulatory T cells in long-lasting Graves disease. TCRdb used MiXCR to reprocess the multiplex PCR reads, holding one entry per CDR3 protein. The sample lists 700,000 or so distinct CDR3 sequences; about 32% were seen once. The source material was peripheral blood mononuclear cells (PBMCs), sampled when the disease was refractory, from a patient treated with antithyroid drugs. These receptors came from a female donor with Graves disease. Each CDR3 is given with its conserved first and last residue. D genes are given only for firm matches. Expanded clones are given a class, and other clones once, few, many or no size at all.

J gene | V gene | clone size | D gene | CDR3 protein | CDR3 DNA
TRBJ2-2 | TRBV6-1 | few | TRBD1 | CASIWTGATGELFF | TGTGCCAGCATTTGGACAGGGGCGACCGGGGAGCTGTTTTTT
TRBJ2-5 | TRBV28 | once | TRBD1 | CASSSPGQGAIRETQYF | TGTGCCAGCAGTTCCCCCGGACAGGGGGCGATTAGAGAGACCCAGTACTTC
TRBJ1-1 | TRBV6-2/TRBV6-3 | - | - | CASKGAGMNTEAFF | TGTGCCAGCAAAGGAGCAGGGATGAACACTGAAGCTTTCTTT
TRBJ1-1 | TRBV6-1 | few | - | CASSEPSDPNTEAFF | TGTGCCAGCAGTGAACCTTCTGACCCAAACACTGAAGCTTTCTTT
TRBJ2-7 | TRBV29-1 | few | - | CSVDSGPGRVF | TGCAGCGTTGATTCGGGCCCGGGTCGTGTCTTC
TRBJ1-4 | TRBV5-4 | - | TRBD1 | CASSSGQGGKLFF | TGTGCCAGCAGCTCCGGACAGGGGGGAAAACTGTTTTTT
TRBJ1-4 | TRBV15 | few | - | CATSGDGPFNEKLFF | TGTGCCACCAGCGGCGATGGCCCCTTTAATGAAAAACTGTTTTTT
TRBJ1-5 | TRBV7-9 | - | - | CASSSQDNQPQHF | TGTGCCAGCAGCTCCCAGGACAATCAGCCCCAGCATTTT
TRBJ2-2 | TRBV5-1 | few | - | CASSGPDNRATGELFF | TGCGCCAGCAGCGGGCCCGACAACAGGGCCACCGGGGAGCTGTTTTTT
TRBJ2-7 | TRBV3-1 | - | TRBD2 | CASSPGLAEVYEQYF | TGTGCCAGCAGCCCAGGACTAGCGGAGGTCTACGAGCAGTACTTC
TRBJ1-5 | TRBV20-1 | - | TRBD1 | CSASQGAGAQPQHF | TGCAGTGCATCACAGGGGGCAGGCGCTCAGCCCCAGCATTTT
TRBJ1-4 | TRBV9 | - | - | CASSVDQYGEKLFF | TGTGCCAGCAGCGTAGACCAGTATGGAGAAAAACTGTTTTTT
TRBJ1-2 | TRBV5-1 | - | - | CASTISPGGYGYTF | TGCGCCAGCACCATCTCCCCGGGCGGCTATGGCTACACCTTC
TRBJ1-4 | TRBV3-1 | few | - | CASSQEIRPGEKLFF | TGTGCCAGCAGCCAAGAAATAAGGCCCGGGGAAAAACTGTTTTTT
TRBJ1-5 | TRBV29-1 | few | - | CSGDRETHHQPQHF | TGCAGCGGCGATAGAGAAACGCACCATCAGCCCCAGCATTTT
TRBJ1-1 | TRBV4-1 | - | - | CASSPLSRTDTEAFF | TGCGCCAGCAGCCCCTTAAGCCGGACAGACACTGAAGCTTTCTTT
TRBJ1-5 | TRBV20-1 | - | - | CSAREGGQGGQPQHF | TGCAGTGCTAGAGAAGGAGGGCAGGGTGGCCAGCCCCAGCATTTT